This TCR beta chain was identified in a study of glioma-infiltrating T cells. Study-level information: Glioma patients had dexamethasone for six or fewer days before surgery. About 1.1 million peripheral T cells were targeted at roughly 4.5- to 10-fold coverage.

Whole-study results and caveats: Above-expected tissue-blood divergence occurred in all gliomas, most in low-grade ones.

TCR alpha and beta CDR3 regions were amplified from RNA using iRepertoire nested multiplex PCR. TCRdb itself ran the multiplex PCR reads through MiXCR, one entry per CDR3 protein. The table lists around 390,000 distinct CDR3 sequences, 41% of them singletons. This CDR3 is built from 13 residues. Trimming took off 3 bases at V and 6 bases at J, with 11 bases between the two ends. The germline V gene encodes CDR1 SNHLY and CDR2 FYNNEI. This clonotype was counted many times. Its antigen is unknown. J is TRBJ1-2 and V is TRBV2; no firm D call. The sequence was collected from a human donor with low-grade glioma or glioblastoma, undergoing nonglioma brain surgery, or in good health (not recorded which). The sample comprised glioma tissue, nonneoplastic brain tissue, or PBMCs (not recorded which). In DNA form, the CDR3 reads TGTGCCAGCAGTGAGAGACGTTTTCATGGCTACACCTTC. Protein sequence: CASSERRFHGYTF.